The 21 T cell receptor beta chains presented below share a single source sample, sequenced in a study of T cell changes during pregnancy in multiple sclerosis. Method: immunoSEQ multiplex PCR; TCRdb's copy keeps in-frame clones and lacks some. The sample yields 55,000 to 70,000 clones, around 92% seen once. The source was peripheral blood, collected in the second trimester of pregnancy. These TCRs come from a female donor in good health, enrolled as a control in a pregnancy study.

The chain employs TRBV4-1 and TRBJ1-5; tentative D call: TRBD1 (6 bases). The CDR3 has 14 residues. V shed 1 base and J shed 6 bases, with 10 bases lying between them. Per the germline V gene, CDR1 is MGHRA and CDR2 is YSYEKL. Here the CDR3 reads CASSQVGGGQPQHF. The CDR3, as DNA: TGCGCCAGCAGCCAAGTTGGGGGCGGTCAGCCCCAGCATTTT.

This chain joins TRBV5-1 and TRBJ2-5, with TRBD1 identical over 7 bases. Germline V CDR1 and CDR2: SGHRS, YFSETQ. J lost 3 bases, V lost 1 base, and 6 bases had no gene match. This CDR3 has 15 amino acids. The CDR3 DNA sequence: TGCGCCAGCAGCTTGTCTTCAGACAGGGAAGAGACCCAGTACTTC. This encodes CASSLSSDREETQYF.

This sequence joins TRBV5-1 and TRBJ2-3; no clear D gene. Trimming took 0 bases from V and 7 from J, leaving 6 bases between them. The CDR3 has 12 amino acids. Germline V CDR1 and CDR2: SGHRS, YFSETQ. This CDR3 reads CASSLDSNTQYF. The DNA for the CDR3 is TGCGCCAGCAGCTTGGACTCCAATACGCAGTATTTT.

The chain employs TRBV6-1 and TRBJ1-2; D uncertain. CDR3 length equals 14 residues. V gave up 2 bases and J gave up 6 bases, with 13 bases separating them. Germline CDR1 MNHNS, CDR2 SASEGT. The CDR3 bases are TGTGCCAGCAGTGAATTCCGGGTTTACCATGGCTACACCTTC. Its protein is CASSEFRVYHGYTF.

The CDR3 nucleotides are TGTGCCAGCAGCTTGGCAGTGGGGAGCTCCTACAATGAGCAGTTCTTC. Its translation is CASSLAVGSSYNEQFF. V is TRBV5-6 and J is TRBJ2-1, with TRBD2 as a possible D gene (5 bases). The CDR3 is made up of 16 amino acids. Germline CDR1 is SGHDT and CDR2 is YYEEEE. V shed 0 bases and J shed 0 bases, with 10 bases lying between them.

The genes are TRBV25-1 and TRBJ2-1; no clear D gene. The CDR3 runs 15 residues. Per the germline V gene, CDR1 is MGHDK and CDR2 is SYGVNS. V was pared by 3 bases and J by 0 bases, with 9 bases between. CDR3 sequence (DNA): TGTGCCAGCAGTGAGAAGAGGAGCTCCTACAATGAGCAGTTCTTC. It is translated as CASSEKRSSYNEQFF.

This chain connects TRBV5-1 to TRBJ2-1; TRBD2 matches 11 bases. Germline V gene data show CDR1 as SGHRS and CDR2 as YFSETQ. The CDR3 is 15 residues long. V lost 4 bases to trimming and J lost 5 bases; unmatched junction nucleotides: 5. CDR3 amino acids: CASSKTSGDHNEQFF. The CDR3 nucleotides read TGCGCCAGCAGCAAGACTAGCGGGGACCACAATGAGCAGTTCTTC.

The rearrangement links TRBV28 to TRBJ2-1; D is perhaps TRBD2 (5 bases). The germline CDR1 and CDR2 sequences are MDHEN and SYDVKM. The CDR3 has 14 residues. With 2 bases removed from V and 3 bases from J, the gap between germline ends came to 8 bases. CDR3 sequence (DNA): TGTGCCAGCAGTTTACCCGGGGACTACAATGAGCAGTTCTTC. It translates to CASSLPGDYNEQFF.

This clone came up once. This chain uses TRBV2 with TRBJ2-1; 7 bases match TRBD1. The CDR3 totals 15 residues. Trimming removed 2 bases from V and 0 bases from J; junction bases left unmatched: 1. Germline V gene data show CDR1 as SNHLY and CDR2 as FYNNEI. CDR3 sequence: CASSEWDSSYNEQFF. CDR3 coding DNA: TGTGCCAGCAGTGAATGGGACAGCTCCTACAATGAGCAGTTCTTC.

This clone was observed once. V gene TRBV5-1 combines with J gene TRBJ1-3, with no clear D. The CDR3 has 15 amino acids. Germline V gives CDR1 SGHRS, CDR2 YFSETQ. V shed 0 bases and J shed 0 bases, with 7 bases lying between them. For the CDR3, the DNA is TGCGCCAGCAGCTTGGGCGCCCCCTCTGGAAACACCATATATTTT. It encodes CASSLGAPSGNTIYF.

The rearrangement uses TRBV9 and TRBJ2-1; 8 bases line up with TRBD2. The J segment lost 4 bases and the V segment lost 2 bases, leaving 5 bases of the junction unmatched. The CDR3 is 15 residues long. CDR1 and CDR2 from the germline V gene are SGDLS and YYNGEE. This chain's CDR3 is CASSVSGVIYNEQFF. CDR3 nucleotide sequence: TGTGCCAGCAGCGTTAGCGGGGTTATATACAATGAGCAGTTCTTC.

This chain connects TRBV6-5 to TRBJ2-5; TRBD2 is a possible D gene (5 bases). Germline V gene sequence: CDR1 MNHEY, CDR2 SVGAGI. Trimming removed 5 bases at V and 5 bases at J, with 12 bases between. There are 13 residues in the CDR3. CDR3 nucleotides: TGTGCCAGCAGTCTCCTAGCCGGTGAGACCCAGTACTTC. This encodes CASSLLAGETQYF.

This clone was recorded once. The chain couples TRBV7-9 to TRBJ2-7; 9 bases agree with TRBD1. CDR1 and CDR2 from the germline V gene are SEHNR and FQNEAQ (reference sequence). V lost 3 bases and J lost 2; bases outside the gene matches: 11. This CDR3 comprises 17 residues. CDR3 DNA sequence: TGTGCCAGCAGCTTCTCCTCCGGGACAGGGTCCCCCTACGAGCAGTACTTC. Residues: CASSFSSGTGSPYEQYF.

This chain joins TRBV9 and TRBJ2-3, with 11 bases fitting TRBD2. Germline V gene sequence: CDR1 SGDLS, CDR2 YYNGEE. V dropped 3 bases and J dropped 1; count of bases not matched to a gene: 1. This CDR3 comprises 15 residues. The CDR3 region has the DNA TGTGCCAGCAGCGGTAGCGGGAGGGGCACAGATACGCAGTATTTT. This sequence encodes CASSGSGRGTDTQYF.

The chain links TRBV18 to TRBJ2-5; TRBD1 aligns across 7 bases. The CDR3 consists of 16 residues. The V and J ends lost 2 bases and 4 bases, in that order; junction bases with no gene match: 10. Germline V CDR1 and CDR2: KGHSH, LQKENI. The CDR3 spells CASSPNSAGGGETQYF. CDR3 coding DNA: TGTGCCAGCTCACCAAATTCGGCAGGGGGTGGAGAGACCCAGTACTTC. Looking up the rest from reference TRBV18 and TRBJ2-5 gives the full variable domain: NAGVMQNPRHLVRRRGQEARLRCSPMKGHSHVYWYRQLPEEGLKFMVYLQKENIIDESGMPKERFSAEFPKEGPSILRIQQVVRGDSAAYFCASSPNSAGGGETQYFGPGTRLLVL.

This chain uses TRBV11-2 with TRBJ2-7, with a possible D match to TRBD2 (6 bases). There are 16 residues in the CDR3. Trimming removed 5 bases from V and 5 bases from J, with 22 bases in between. Germline CDR1 is SGHAT and CDR2 is FQNNGV. The CDR3 DNA follows: TGTGCCAGCAGCAAGGCCGTCACTAGCTTCCGGGACGAGCAGTACTTC. As protein: CASSKAVTSFRDEQYF.

The chain is built from TRBV9 and TRBJ2-7; TRBD2 is a possible D gene (6 bases). V lost 4 bases and J lost 3, with 14 bases in between. The germline CDR1 and CDR2 sequences are SGDLS and YYNGEE. The CDR3 covers 14 residues. CDR3 sequence (DNA): TGTGCCAGCAGCCTTGGAGGGGAAAGCTACGAGCAGTACTTC. Encoded protein: CASSLGGESYEQYF.

The chain couples TRBV23-1 to TRBJ2-7; 8 nucleotides align to TRBD2. TRBV23-1 is labeled an ORF, and its function is uncertain. The length of the CDR3 is 15 residues. V lost 8 bases, J lost 0 bases, and 9 bases stayed unmatched. The DNA for the CDR3 is TGCGCCAGCCGGATCAATAGCGGGATCTCCTACGAGCAGTACTTC. Amino acids: CASRINSGISYEQYF.

V gene TRBV7-2 combines with J gene TRBJ2-3; no clear D gene. CDR3 length: 16 amino acids. Germline assignment: CDR1 SGHTA and CDR2 FQGNSA. Deletions cut 1 base from V and 1 base from J, with 12 bases between. CDR3 loop: CASSLGGNAGTDTQYF. The CDR3 region has the DNA TGTGCCAGCAGCTTAGGAGGTAACGCTGGCACAGATACGCAGTATTTT.

The chain links TRBV12-5 to TRBJ2-7; D is ambiguous. Per germline, CDR1 LGHNT and CDR2 FRNRAP. Between the trimmed V and J ends, which lost 5 bases and 5 bases, there was a span of 10 bases. The CDR3 extends over 12 amino acids. The CDR3 region is CASGLSSHEQYF. The DNA for the CDR3 is TGTGCTAGTGGTCTCTCCTCTCACGAGCAGTACTTC.

This clone was seen just once. The rearrangement joins TRBV6-5 to TRBJ2-4; 8 positions agree with TRBD1. The CDR3 extends over 13 amino acids. Germline V gene lookup returns CDR1 MNHEY and CDR2 SVGAGI. V shed 6 bases, J shed 5 bases, and the junction held 3 bases outside the gene matches. CDR3 sequence: CASSSDRENIQYF. The DNA for the CDR3 is TGTGCCAGCAGCTCGGACAGGGAAAACATTCAGTACTTC.